This T cell receptor beta chain was sequenced during a study of T cell responses to AZD1222 COVID-19 vaccine. The study's findings and limits: Repertoire sampling was restricted to post-peak T cell response timepoints. Reportedly, nearly half of unique spike TCRs recognized epitopes outside B.1.351/B.1.1.7 mutations.

Sequenced by immunoSEQ multiplex PCR; TCRdb stores in-frame clones only, minus some. The sample lists 100,000 to 150,000 clones, around 90% seen once, with approximately 1.4% in the top ten. CDR1 and CDR2 from the germline V gene are SGHAT and FQNNGV. Trimming shortened V by 0 bases and J by 4 bases, and 15 bases separated the two germline ends. The CDR3 is 16 amino acids. There are a few counts of this clone. As yet, its antigen is unknown. This receptor was identified in an adult in good health. This material consisted of peripheral blood, taken on day 0 of AZD1222 vaccination. The chain is built from TRBV11-2 and TRBJ1-2, with TRBD1 as a possible D gene (5 bases). The CDR3 protein is CASSLDPGWLGYGYTF. The CDR3 bases are TGTGCCAGCAGCTTAGATCCAGGGTGGTTAGGCTATGGCTACACCTTC.